This TCR beta chain is drawn from a study of CD8 T cells in Susac syndrome. V was shortened by 0 bases and J by 4 bases, with 7 bases between the two germline ends. This CDR3 has 13 amino acids. Germline V CDR1 and CDR2: SGHDT, YYEEEE. RNA, at about 0.45 to 1 ug, was reverse transcribed with random hexamers. It was immunoSEQ multiplex PCR that amplified TCR beta CDR3 across 54 Vbeta and 13 Jbeta. MiXCR, run by TCRdb on the immunoSEQ multiplex PCR reads, gives a single entry per CDR3 protein. The sample consists of about 66,000 distinct CDR3 sequences, 94% of them appearing once. The receptor comes from a human donor with multiple sclerosis. The sequencing sample was made of CD8+ T cells from PBMCs. The genes are TRBV5-6 and TRBJ1-1, with D unresolved. The CDR3: CASSLEAVTEAFF. The DNA of the CDR3 is TGTGCCAGCAGCTTGGAGGCAGTCACTGAAGCTTTCTTT.